This TCR beta chain was captured in a study of T cell responses to AZD1222 COVID-19 vaccine. Study results and limitations: Females outnumbered males among donors, who were mostly white British; clonal diversity was possibly underestimated. Close to half of spike-specific TCRs reportedly recognize unmutated variant regions.

The CDR3 has 13 residues. V lost 10 bases, J lost 4 bases, and 14 bases lay in between. Germline CDR1 and CDR2: MDHEN and SYDVKM. Assay used: immunoSEQ multiplex PCR; TCRdb lists only in-frame clones, some missing. Among more than 150,000 clones, more than 75% were seen once, and the ten largest hold about 25%. Comments on this clone: The target antigen is unknown.

This sequence joins TRBV28 and TRBJ1-5; D perhaps matches TRBD1 (6 bases). The source of this sequence is an adult who received the AZD1222 COVID-19 vaccine. Sequencing used peripheral blood, obtained 28 days after the second AZD1222 dose. CDR3 protein: CATHGGLNQPQHF. CDR3 DNA sequence: TGTGCCACACACGGGGGCCTTAATCAGCCCCAGCATTTT.